The 11 T cell receptor beta chains listed next were all sequenced from one sample in a study of high-grade serous ovarian cancer treatment subgroups. Generated by immunoSEQ multiplex PCR, the TCRdb table keeps only in-frame clones and is missing some. This sample has nearly 15,000 clones; roughly nine tenths occur once, and the top ten carry around 6.4%. Tumor samples were taken before definitive surgery or chemotherapy. Specimen: tumor tissue. Every receptor here comes from a human donor with high-grade serous ovarian cancer.

The genes are TRBV11-3 and TRBJ2-1; D is ambiguous. V dropped 3 bases and J dropped 6 bases, with 15 bases sitting between them. The length of the CDR3 is 15 residues. Germline V CDR1 and CDR2: SGHNT, YENEEA. CDR3 in amino acids: CASSLQGLASNEQFF. The CDR3 DNA is TGTGCCAGCAGCTTGCAAGGTTTGGCATCCAATGAGCAGTTCTTC.

The chain recombines TRBV10-3 with TRBJ2-3, with 14 bases that match TRBD2. Germline CDR1 reads ENHRY; CDR2 reads SYGVKD. Germline trimming cut 6 bases from V and 0 bases from J; bases unmatched to any gene: 2. The CDR3 spans 16 residues. In DNA, the CDR3 is TGTGCCATCAGCGGGACTAGCGGGGGTAGCACAGATACGCAGTATTTT. Amino acids: CAISGTSGGSTDTQYF.

This sequence joins TRBV29-1 and TRBJ2-3, with no clear D. Germline CDR1 reads SQVTM; CDR2 reads ANQGSEA. V lost 5 bases, J lost 0 bases, and 9 bases lay in between. The CDR3 has 13 amino acids. The CDR3 region is CSVLSASTDTQYF. The CDR3 DNA reads as TGCAGCGTTTTAAGTGCTAGCACAGATACGCAGTATTTT.

This chain connects TRBV19 to TRBJ2-7; a weak D match, TRBD1 (6 bases). Germline CDR1 reads LNHDA; CDR2 reads SQIVND (reference sequence). The CDR3 contains 14 residues. The V end was cut by 3 bases, the J end by 6 bases, with 15 bases between. In nucleotides, the CDR3 is TGTGCCAGTAGTATGACCGGGACATTACGCGAGCAGTACTTC. This codes for CASSMTGTLREQYF.

This chain joins TRBV4-1 and TRBJ1-1; TRBD1 agrees at 7 bases. With 2 bases clipped from V and 6 bases from J, the junction kept 9 bases outside the gene matches. Germline V gene data show CDR1 as MGHRA and CDR2 as YSYEKL. The CDR3 runs 15 residues. The CDR3 coding sequence is TGCGCCAGCAGCCAACCCGACAGGGCAGGCCCTGAAGCTTTCTTT. It encodes CASSQPDRAGPEAFF.

The genes are TRBV2 and TRBJ2-7; the D gene could be TRBD1 or TRBD2 (6 bases each). Trimming took off 4 bases at V and 3 bases at J, with 13 bases between the two ends. The germline V gene encodes CDR1 SNHLY and CDR2 FYNNEI. The length of the CDR3 is 14 residues. CDR3 region: CASSGLQGLYEQYF. The CDR3 region has the DNA TGTGCCAGCAGTGGACTACAGGGACTCTACGAGCAGTACTTC.

The V and J genes are TRBV10-3 and TRBJ2-1; D is undetermined. With 0 bases removed from V and 7 bases from J, the gap between germline ends came to 10 bases. Germline CDR1 and CDR2: ENHRY and SYGVKD. The CDR3 length is 14 residues. CDR3 amino acids: CAISESTRSNEQFF. The CDR3 DNA sequence: TGTGCCATCAGTGAGTCGACCCGGAGTAATGAGCAGTTCTTC.

V is TRBV7-9 and J is TRBJ2-5, with 7 nucleotides matching TRBD2. V trimming: 0 bases; J trimming: 1 base; junction bases outside the gene matches: 11. Germline CDR1 is SEHNR and CDR2 is FQNEAQ (reference sequence). The CDR3 is 18 residues long. The CDR3 bases are TGTGCCAGCAGCTTAGCGTTCGAGTGGGGGGGAGGCCAAGAGACCCAGTACTTC. Translated: CASSLAFEWGGGQETQYF.

The rearrangement uses TRBV9 and TRBJ2-5; 16 bases match TRBD2. The germline V gene encodes CDR1 SGDLS and CDR2 YYNGEE. J lost 5 bases, V lost 3 bases, and 10 bases had no gene match. CDR3 length: 18 amino acids. DNA of the CDR3: TGTGCCAGCAGCGATGGGACTAGCGGGGGGGCCCCTCCGGAGACCCAGTACTTC. Residues: CASSDGTSGGAPPETQYF.

This chain joins TRBV6-5 and TRBJ2-7, with D unclear. Trimming stripped 1 base from V and 2 bases from J, with 3 bases between. The CDR3 spans 12 residues. From germline, CDR1 is MNHEY and CDR2 SVGAGI. The CDR3 DNA reads TGTGCCAGCAGTTACTTAGCCTACGAGCAGTACTTC. This codes for CASSYLAYEQYF.

The rearrangement joins TRBV28 to TRBJ1-1, with D possibly being TRBD1 (5 bases). The V and J ends lost 6 bases and 10 bases respectively, with 15 bases between them. Germline V gene data show CDR1 as MDHEN and CDR2 as SYDVKM. The CDR3 has 12 amino acids. As DNA, the CDR3 is TGTGCCAGCAGGCTGGGGGGGGGAAGAGCTTTCTTT. This gives the protein CASRLGGGRAFF.